This T cell receptor (beta chain) was captured by sequencing in a study of T cells in Graves' hyperthyroidism and ophthalmopathy. The study, taken as a whole, reports: Most clonotypes expanded in thyroid above 0.001 were likewise present in blood.

Graves' hyperthyroidism was deemed stable given no ophthalmopathy progression within 18 months. Germline V gene data show CDR1 as KGHSY and CDR2 as FQNENV. The CDR3 contains 14 residues. Trimming left V 4 bases short and J 3 bases short, with 12 bases between. RNA transcripts yielded amplified TCR beta CDR3 regions. First-round RT-PCR targeting the TCR CDR3 was performed with the HTBI primer set. TCRdb reprocessed the multiplex PCR reads via MiXCR and lists one record per CDR3 protein. Among hundreds of thousands of distinct CDR3 sequences, approximately 15% were seen once, and the ten largest hold approximately 7.5%. This clonotype has ten or more counts. Its specificity is unknown.

The sequence derives from a woman aged 18 to 35 with Graves' hyperthyroidism. Source material: blood. The chain is built from TRBV16 and TRBJ1-2; possibly TRBD1 for D (6 bases). In DNA, the CDR3 is TGTGCCAGCAGCCGGGAAGGGGGATACTATGGCTACACCTTC. Translation gives CASSREGGYYGYTF.